Listed below are T cell receptor beta chains from one sample, sequenced in a study of T cells after yellow fever vaccination. TCRdb passed the 5' RACE reads through MiXCR, listing each CDR3 protein once. Here the sample spans about 58,000 distinct CDR3 sequences, 5% to 6.5% being singletons. This specimen was PBMCs, either bulk or a sorted T-cell subset (CD4+, CD8+, memory, or dextramer-sorted; not recorded which), taken on the day of the yellow fever booster vaccination. The receptors stem from a man younger than 35 who received the YFV17D yellow fever vaccine. Both conserved end residues are part of each CDR3. A D gene is named only where the DNA matches it firmly. Clone size is stated in some rows and not others, as once, few, many or a class when expanded.

d_call: -
v_call: TRBV12-3/TRBV12-4
clone_size: many
j_call: TRBJ1-4
cdr3_nt: TGTGCCAGCAGTCCCTACAGGTCTGAGGAAAAACTGTTTTTT
cdr3_aa: CASSPYRSEEKLFF

d_call: -
v_call: TRBV7-2
clone_size: -
j_call: TRBJ2-4
cdr3_nt: TGTGCCAGCAGCTTATATAGAGAGGGGGAAAACATTCAGTACTTC
cdr3_aa: CASSLYREGENIQYF

d_call: -
v_call: TRBV15
clone_size: many
j_call: TRBJ1-4
cdr3_nt: TGTGCCACCAGCAGGGAAGGACCAAATGAAAAACTGTTTTTT
cdr3_aa: CATSREGPNEKLFF

d_call: -
v_call: TRBV5-1
clone_size: many
j_call: TRBJ1-1
cdr3_nt: TGCGCCAGCAGCACCCAGGGACAGAACACTGAAGCTTTCTTT
cdr3_aa: CASSTQGQNTEAFF

d_call: -
v_call: TRBV7-8
clone_size: many
j_call: TRBJ2-2
cdr3_nt: TGTGCCAGCCCAGATCCATCGAACACCGGGGAGCTGTTTTTT
cdr3_aa: CASPDPSNTGELFF

d_call: -
v_call: TRBV4-1
clone_size: few
j_call: TRBJ1-2
cdr3_nt: TGCGCCAGCAGCCCGGGGGGTCTCTATGGCTACACCTTC
cdr3_aa: CASSPGGLYGYTF

d_call: TRBD1
v_call: TRBV7-6
clone_size: many
j_call: TRBJ1-5
cdr3_nt: TGTGCCAGCAGCTTAAAACAGGGGGCCCAGCCCCAGCATTTT
cdr3_aa: CASSLKQGAQPQHF

d_call: -
v_call: TRBV27
clone_size: many
j_call: TRBJ1-2
cdr3_nt: TGTGCCAGCAGTTTATCGTCCAGGGCTGGCTACACCTTC
cdr3_aa: CASSLSSRAGYTF

d_call: -
v_call: TRBV7-2
clone_size: -
j_call: TRBJ2-5
cdr3_nt: TGTGCCAGCAGCCTAGGTCGAGGAGGTATAGAGACCCAGTACTTC
cdr3_aa: CASSLGRGGIETQYF

d_call: -
v_call: TRBV20-1
clone_size: -
j_call: TRBJ1-1
cdr3_nt: TGCAGTGCTAGAGTCCTGGGGGGGCCTGAAGCTTTCTTT
cdr3_aa: CSARVLGGPEAFF

d_call: -
v_call: TRBV29-1
clone_size: -
j_call: TRBJ2-7
cdr3_nt: TGCAGCGTTCGCCAGGGGTTTTACGAGCAGTACTTC
cdr3_aa: CSVRQGFYEQYF

d_call: -
v_call: TRBV7-9
clone_size: -
j_call: TRBJ1-2
cdr3_nt: TGTGCCAGCAGCTTCGAACTACACGGCTACACCTTC
cdr3_aa: CASSFELHGYTF

d_call: TRBD2
v_call: TRBV13
clone_size: few
j_call: TRBJ2-4
cdr3_nt: TGTGCCAGCAGCCCGCCTTTGGCCGGACTAGCCCGAGTAACCTTAGCCAAAAACATTCAGTACTTC
cdr3_aa: CASSPPLAGLARVTLAKNIQYF

d_call: TRBD2
v_call: TRBV6-6
clone_size: many
j_call: TRBJ2-1
cdr3_nt: TGTGCCAGCAGCCCTCTAGCGGGGCACTACAATGAGCAGTTCTTC
cdr3_aa: CASSPLAGHYNEQFF

d_call: TRBD1
v_call: TRBV7-8
clone_size: -
j_call: TRBJ1-4
cdr3_nt: TGTGCCAGCAGCTTATTCCGGGACAGAGGAAGAAGTCTGGATGAAAAACTGTTTTTT
cdr3_aa: CASSLFRDRGRSLDEKLFF

d_call: -
v_call: TRBV18
clone_size: many
j_call: TRBJ1-1
cdr3_nt: TGTGCCAGCTCACCCCAGACTGGACGGGGGCCTGAAGCTTTCTTT
cdr3_aa: CASSPQTGRGPEAFF

d_call: TRBD2
v_call: TRBV6-6
clone_size: many
j_call: TRBJ2-3
cdr3_nt: TGTGCCAGCGGGGCCTTGGGACTAGCAGGCACAGATACGCAGTATTTT
cdr3_aa: CASGALGLAGTDTQYF

d_call: -
v_call: TRBV12-3/TRBV12-4
clone_size: many
j_call: TRBJ2-3
cdr3_nt: TGTGCCAGCAGTTTTACGGGGGTTATCACAGATACGCAGTATTTT
cdr3_aa: CASSFTGVITDTQYF

d_call: TRBD1
v_call: TRBV10-3
clone_size: -
j_call: TRBJ1-1
cdr3_nt: TGTGCCATCAGTCCAAACGGACAGGGGGCTGAAGCTTTCTTT
cdr3_aa: CAISPNGQGAEAFF

d_call: TRBD1
v_call: TRBV7-8
clone_size: -
j_call: TRBJ2-1
cdr3_nt: TGTGCCAGCAGCTTCTGGGACAGGGGATACAATGAGCAGTTCTTC
cdr3_aa: CASSFWDRGYNEQFF

d_call: TRBD1
v_call: TRBV5-1
clone_size: many
j_call: TRBJ2-5
cdr3_nt: TGCGCCAGCAGCCCTGGACAGGGGGTAGAGACCCAGTACTTC
cdr3_aa: CASSPGQGVETQYF

d_call: -
v_call: TRBV6-2/TRBV6-3
clone_size: many
j_call: TRBJ2-7
cdr3_nt: TGTGCCAGCGGCAATCCGAGGGGGGCCGGCAACGAGCAGTACTTC
cdr3_aa: CASGNPRGAGNEQYF

d_call: -
v_call: TRBV12-3/TRBV12-4
clone_size: few
j_call: TRBJ1-1
cdr3_nt: TGTGCCAGCAGTTTACTGTACGGGGGGCCCGGGTCCACTGAAGCTTTCTTT
cdr3_aa: CASSLLYGGPGSTEAFF

d_call: -
v_call: TRBV6-5
clone_size: many
j_call: TRBJ1-2
cdr3_nt: TGTGCCAGCAGTTACTCGATAACCAGTCATGGCTACACCTTC
cdr3_aa: CASSYSITSHGYTF

d_call: TRBD1
v_call: TRBV25-1
clone_size: -
j_call: TRBJ1-1
cdr3_nt: TGTGCCACCCAACAGGGGATGAACACTGAAGCTTTCTTT
cdr3_aa: CATQQGMNTEAFF

d_call: -
v_call: TRBV7-6
clone_size: many
j_call: TRBJ2-3
cdr3_nt: TGTGCCAGCAGCTTCCAGGGGGGAACAGATACGCAGTATTTT
cdr3_aa: CASSFQGGTDTQYF

d_call: TRBD1
v_call: TRBV6-2/TRBV6-3
clone_size: many
j_call: TRBJ1-5
cdr3_nt: TGTGCCAGCAGCCGTTTTACAGGGGGCATTCAGCCCCAGCATTTT
cdr3_aa: CASSRFTGGIQPQHF

d_call: -
v_call: TRBV5-1
clone_size: few
j_call: TRBJ1-2
cdr3_nt: TGCGCCAGCAGACCAGCTTACAGGGTTCAGTCTGGCTACACCTTC
cdr3_aa: CASRPAYRVQSGYTF

d_call: -
v_call: TRBV4-1
clone_size: few
j_call: TRBJ2-4
cdr3_nt: TGCGCCAGCAGCCAGATCTCAGGGTGGGGAGCCAAAAACATTCAGTACTTC
cdr3_aa: CASSQISGWGAKNIQYF

d_call: -
v_call: TRBV7-6
clone_size: many
j_call: TRBJ1-4
cdr3_nt: TGTGCCAGCAGCTTACAGGCAGGTGTCGGTGAAAAACTGTTTTTT
cdr3_aa: CASSLQAGVGEKLFF

d_call: -
v_call: TRBV12-3/TRBV12-4
clone_size: many
j_call: TRBJ2-7
cdr3_nt: TGTGCCAGCAGTTTGGGGGTCTCCTACGAGCAGTACTTC
cdr3_aa: CASSLGVSYEQYF

d_call: -
v_call: TRBV7-9
clone_size: few
j_call: TRBJ1-2
cdr3_nt: TGTGCCAGCAGCTTCGAGGGTACCCCTAACTATGGCTACACCTTC
cdr3_aa: CASSFEGTPNYGYTF

d_call: -
v_call: TRBV9
clone_size: many
j_call: TRBJ1-3
cdr3_nt: TGTGCCAGCAGCGTAGAAGGTTCAGGGAACACCATATATTTT
cdr3_aa: CASSVEGSGNTIYF

d_call: TRBD1
v_call: TRBV12-3/TRBV12-4
clone_size: -
j_call: TRBJ2-5
cdr3_nt: TGTGCCAGCAGTTACCTGGGACAGAACCAAGAGACCCAGTACTTC
cdr3_aa: CASSYLGQNQETQYF

d_call: TRBD2
v_call: TRBV4-1
clone_size: many
j_call: TRBJ2-7
cdr3_nt: TGCGCCAGCAGCCACCTAGCGGGGGCGACCTACGAGCAGTACTTC
cdr3_aa: CASSHLAGATYEQYF

d_call: -
v_call: TRBV4-2
clone_size: few
j_call: TRBJ1-5
cdr3_nt: TGTGCCAGCAGCCAAGAGGGAGTTAATCAGCCCCAGCATTTT
cdr3_aa: CASSQEGVNQPQHF

d_call: TRBD2
v_call: TRBV20-1
clone_size: many
j_call: TRBJ2-3
cdr3_nt: TGCAGTGCTCGACTAGCGGGGGACCTTACCACAGATACGCAGTATTTT
cdr3_aa: CSARLAGDLTTDTQYF

d_call: -
v_call: TRBV12-3/TRBV12-4
clone_size: -
j_call: TRBJ1-1
cdr3_nt: TGTGCCAGCAGTTTAGCGCCGAGCGGGGCTTTCTTT
cdr3_aa: CASSLAPSGAFF

d_call: -
v_call: TRBV5-4
clone_size: -
j_call: TRBJ1-6
cdr3_nt: TGTGCCAGCAGCTTTGGACAGTCCAATTCACCCCTCCACTTT
cdr3_aa: CASSFGQSNSPLHF

d_call: -
v_call: TRBV5-1
clone_size: many
j_call: TRBJ2-1
cdr3_nt: TGCGCCAGCAGCCATAAGAGCAAACTCTACAATGAGCAGTTCTTC
cdr3_aa: CASSHKSKLYNEQFF